This T cell receptor (beta chain) was sequenced during a study of blood T cell repertoires in COVID-19. About the research overall: The cDNA or gDNA used as material had been derived from T cells, B-cell-depleted T cells, or PBMCs.

Germline CDR1 SEHNR, CDR2 FQNEAQ (reference sequence). CDR3 length: 15 amino acids. The V gene lost 2 bases and the J gene lost 4 bases, with 11 bases spanning the gap. Per the original methods: Estimates of nucleated cell counts were drawn from the amplification of reference gene primers. Data came from immunoSEQ multiplex PCR; TCRdb stores just in-frame clones and leaves some out. The V and J calls and clone size come from that table; D and trimming were worked out from the DNA. The data show 200,000 to 250,000 clones, roughly 82% seen once. The chain has TRBV7-9 and TRBJ2-2, with a possible D match to TRBD1 (6 bases). The TCR sequence derives from a man between 45 and 60 years old with active or convalescent COVID-19. The sequenced sample consisted of peripheral blood. This CDR3 is CASSLPGQGTGELFF. CDR3 nucleotides: TGTGCCAGCAGCTTACCGGGACAAGGCACCGGGGAGCTGTTTTTT.